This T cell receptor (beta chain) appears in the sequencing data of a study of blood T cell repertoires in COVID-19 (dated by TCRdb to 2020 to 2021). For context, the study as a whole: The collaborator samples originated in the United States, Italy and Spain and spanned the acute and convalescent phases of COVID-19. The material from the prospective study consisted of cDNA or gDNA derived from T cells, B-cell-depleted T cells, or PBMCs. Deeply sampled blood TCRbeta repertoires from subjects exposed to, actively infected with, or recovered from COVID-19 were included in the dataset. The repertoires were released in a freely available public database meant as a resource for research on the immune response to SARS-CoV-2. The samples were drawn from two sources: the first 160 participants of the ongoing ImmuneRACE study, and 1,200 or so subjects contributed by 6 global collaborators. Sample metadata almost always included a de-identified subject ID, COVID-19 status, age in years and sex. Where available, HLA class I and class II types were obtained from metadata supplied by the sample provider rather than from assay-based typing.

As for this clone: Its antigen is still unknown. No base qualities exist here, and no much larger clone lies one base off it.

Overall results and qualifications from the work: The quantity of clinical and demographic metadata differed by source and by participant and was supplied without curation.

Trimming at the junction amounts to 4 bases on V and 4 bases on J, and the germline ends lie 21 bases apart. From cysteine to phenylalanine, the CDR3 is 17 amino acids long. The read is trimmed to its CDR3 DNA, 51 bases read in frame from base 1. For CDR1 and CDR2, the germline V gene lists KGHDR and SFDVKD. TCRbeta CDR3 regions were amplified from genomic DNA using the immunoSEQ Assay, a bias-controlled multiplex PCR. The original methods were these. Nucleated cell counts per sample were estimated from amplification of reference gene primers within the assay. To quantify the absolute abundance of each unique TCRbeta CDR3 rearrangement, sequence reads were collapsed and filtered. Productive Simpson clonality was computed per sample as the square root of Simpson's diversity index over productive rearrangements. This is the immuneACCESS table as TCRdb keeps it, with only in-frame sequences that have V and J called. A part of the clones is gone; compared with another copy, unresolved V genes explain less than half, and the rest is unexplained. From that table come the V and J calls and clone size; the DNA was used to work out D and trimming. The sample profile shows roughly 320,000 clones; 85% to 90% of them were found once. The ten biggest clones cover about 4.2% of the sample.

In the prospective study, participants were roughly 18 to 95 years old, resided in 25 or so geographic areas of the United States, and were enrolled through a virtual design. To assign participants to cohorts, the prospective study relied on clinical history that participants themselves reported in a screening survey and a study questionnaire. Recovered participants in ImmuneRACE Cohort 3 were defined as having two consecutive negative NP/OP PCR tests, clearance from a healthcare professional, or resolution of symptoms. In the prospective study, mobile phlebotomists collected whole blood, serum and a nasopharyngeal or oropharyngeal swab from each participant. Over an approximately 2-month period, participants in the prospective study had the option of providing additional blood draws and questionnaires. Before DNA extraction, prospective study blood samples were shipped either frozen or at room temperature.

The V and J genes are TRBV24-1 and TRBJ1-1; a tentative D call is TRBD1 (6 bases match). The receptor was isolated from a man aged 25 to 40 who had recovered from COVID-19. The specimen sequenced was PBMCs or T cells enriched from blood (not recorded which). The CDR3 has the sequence CATSDPPGRGRGTEAFF. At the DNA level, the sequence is TGTGCCACCAGTGACCCTCCTGGAAGGGGCAGGGGCACTGAAGCTTTCTTT.